These 8 T cell receptor beta chains share one sample of origin, sequenced in a study of blood T cell repertoires in COVID-19. Assay: immunoSEQ multiplex PCR; the TCRdb copy retains only in-frame clones and omits some. The table has more than 90,000 clones, less than 80% seen once; the top ten hold around 2.5%. Sequences were obtained from peripheral blood. All receptors derive from a middle-aged man with acute or convalescent COVID-19.

This clone was counted between two and nine times. The identical CDR3 is also encoded by other nucleotide sequences in the sample. The chain carries TRBV20-1 and TRBJ2-7, with unresolved D. Trimming took off 0 bases at V and 3 bases at J, with 3 bases between the two ends. Per germline, CDR1 DFQATT and CDR2 SNEGSKA (reference sequence). This CDR3 is built from 11 residues. DNA of the CDR3: TGCAGTGCTAGAGACAGCTACGAGCAGTACTTC. This gives the protein CSARDSYEQYF.

The rearrangement uses TRBV29-1 and TRBJ1-1, with D uncertain. The CDR3 covers 15 residues. Germline values: CDR1 SQVTM, CDR2 ANQGSEA. The V and J ends lost 0 bases and 1 base respectively, with 12 bases between them. The chain's CDR3 is CSVEEEGLGNTEAFF. In nucleotides, the CDR3 is TGCAGCGTTGAAGAGGAGGGTTTGGGGAACACTGAAGCTTTCTTT.

The gene calls are TRBV28 and TRBJ2-7, with TRBD2 as a possible D gene (5 bases). The germline V and J ends were trimmed by 7 bases and 0 bases, with 13 bases remaining between them. CDR1 is MDHEN and CDR2 is SYDVKM in the germline V gene. The CDR3 has 14 amino acids. The CDR3 loop is CASTLGEISYEQYF. The CDR3 DNA reads TGTGCCAGCACTCTCGGGGAGATCTCCTACGAGCAGTACTTC.

This clone was recorded once. The chain recombines TRBV5-1 with TRBJ1-6, with 9 positions matching TRBD1. V lost 3 bases and J lost 6; bases outside the gene matches: 7. CDR1 SGHRS and CDR2 YFSETQ come from the germline V gene. This CDR3 spans 16 amino acids. For the CDR3, the DNA is TGCGCCAGCAGCTATAGGGACAGGGAGAGTAATTCACCCCTCCACTTT. It encodes CASSYRDRESNSPLHF. The whole variable domain, remainder taken from reference TRBV5-1 and TRBJ1-6, is KAGVTQTPRYLIKTRGQQVTLSCSPISGHRSVSWYQQTPGQGLQFLFEYFSETQRNKGNFPGRFSGRQFSNSRSEMNVSTLELGDSALYLCASSYRDRESNSPLHFGNGTRLTVT.

CDR3: CASSLRGQHNEQFF. CDR3 bases: TGTGCCAGCAGCTTAAGGGGACAGCACAATGAGCAGTTCTTC. The chain links TRBV7-3 to TRBJ2-1, with 7 positions matching TRBD1. The junction had 2 bases not matched to a gene; V was cut back by 1 base and J by 5 bases. The CDR3 runs to 14 residues. Germline-derived CDR1 and CDR2 are SGHTA and FQGTGA.

The chain employs TRBV4-1 and TRBJ2-5; perhaps TRBD1 as D (5 bases). Trimming shortened V by 1 base and J by 7 bases, and 16 bases separated the two germline ends. CDR1 is MGHRA and CDR2 is YSYEKL in the germline V gene. This CDR3 is 15 amino acids long. CDR3 in amino acids: CASSQAAGPPTTQYF. The CDR3 bases are TGCGCCAGCAGCCAAGCTGCAGGGCCACCGACGACCCAGTACTTC.

The chain carries TRBV4-1 and TRBJ2-3, with unresolved D. Per germline, CDR1 MGHRA and CDR2 YSYEKL. The V end lost 0 bases, the J end lost 4 bases, and 5 bases lay between the germline ends. The CDR3 contains 13 residues. CDR3 DNA sequence: TGCGCCAGCAGCCAAGAGTCGGCAGATACGCAGTATTTT. Encoded protein: CASSQESADTQYF.

This chain joins TRBV4-1 and TRBJ2-5, with 10 bases matching TRBD2. The V gene end was trimmed by 1 base and the J gene end by 3 bases; junction bases not matched to a gene: 8. Germline CDR1 MGHRA, CDR2 YSYEKL. CDR3 size: 17 residues. The CDR3 DNA follows: TGCGCCAGCAGCCAAGGCCCCTTTCTAGCGGGGGAAGAGACCCAGTACTTC. This gives the protein CASSQGPFLAGEETQYF.